Below, 27 T cell receptor beta chains from the same sample are listed, as sequenced in a study of regulatory T cells in long-lasting Graves disease. Time point described: newly diagnosed GD, antithyroid drugs for less than 3 months. From RNA extracted from PBMCs, the TCR library was made. Construction of TCR beta libraries relied on iRepertoire HTBI primers and on Arm-PCR targeting CDR3 regions. TCRdb reanalysed the multiplex PCR reads using MiXCR and keeps one entry per CDR3 protein. The repertoire consists of some 250,000 distinct CDR3 sequences, with under 20% occurring once and the leading ten covering less than 15%. The data also belong to a second study, concerning T cells in Graves' hyperthyroidism and ophthalmopathy.

The material was peripheral blood mononuclear cells (PBMCs), obtained at new diagnosis, from a patient treated with antithyroid drugs. The receptors come from a woman in her thirties with Graves disease.

This clonotype was counted ten times or more. The chain couples TRBV20-1 to TRBJ1-5, with 9 bases that match TRBD1. Trimming at V came to 5 bases and at J to 5 bases, leaving 4 bases not matched to a gene. Germline assignment: CDR1 DFQATT and CDR2 SNEGSKA (reference sequence). CDR3 size: 13 residues. The CDR3 spells CSAQWTGDQPQHF. In nucleotides, the CDR3 is TGCAGTGCTCAGTGGACAGGGGATCAGCCCCAGCATTTT.

This clonotype has ten or more counts. J is TRBJ1-5 and V is TRBV12-3 or TRBV12-4; a possible D gene is TRBD1 (5 bases). The CDR3 is 15 residues long. The germline V and J ends were trimmed by 1 base and 4 bases, with 11 bases remaining between them. CDR3 sequence: CASSLDGGSNQPQHF. The CDR3 DNA follows: TGTGCCAGCAGTTTAGATGGGGGAAGTAATCAGCCCCAGCATTTT.

This clonotype was recorded at least ten times. The chain recombines TRBV12-3 or TRBV12-4 with TRBJ1-5; weak D call: TRBD1 (6 bases). The ends were cut back, 1 base at V and 7 bases at J, with 17 bases in the middle. The CDR3 spans 16 residues. CDR3 DNA sequence: TGTGCCAGCAGTTTAGGCGGGGGGCAGGGGCCACAGCCCCAGCATTTT. Translated, it gives CASSLGGGQGPQPQHF.

This clonotype was seen at least ten times. For the CDR3, the DNA is TGTGCCAGCAGCTTAGAGCCCAGGCGGGGGAATGAAGCTTTCTTT. This sequence encodes CASSLEPRRGNEAFF. This chain uses TRBV7-9 with TRBJ1-1; D possibly corresponds to TRBD1 (5 bases). Trimming removed 1 base at V and 7 bases at J, with 16 bases between. In germline, CDR1 is SEHNR, CDR2 FQNEAQ (reference sequence). This CDR3 spans 15 amino acids.

This clonotype was seen many times. This chain joins TRBV2 and TRBJ2-5; D is undetermined. Germline CDR1 SNHLY, CDR2 FYNNEI. The ends were cut back, 4 bases at V and 0 bases at J, with 9 bases in the middle. The CDR3 consists of 14 residues. The CDR3 loop reads CASSAARYQETQYF. CDR3 DNA sequence: TGTGCCAGCAGTGCGGCACGGTACCAAGAGACCCAGTACTTC.

Notes on this clonotype: It differs at one base from a far larger clone, so likely a read error. The chain is built from TRBV20-1 and TRBJ2-3; either TRBD1 or TRBD2 may fit D (7 bases each). The DNA matches TRBJ2-7 better at its end, which makes the J call doubtful. CDR1 is DFQATT and CDR2 is SNEGSKA in the germline V gene (reference sequence). The CDR3 sequence is 14 residues long. The CDR3 bases are TGCAGTGCTGGGGGGGAGGGGGCGGTGAACGAGCAGTACTTC. This encodes CSAGGEGAVNEQYF.

At least ten counts were recorded for this clonotype. V gene TRBV12-3 or TRBV12-4 combines with J gene TRBJ1-4; maybe TRBD1 (6 bases). V was shortened by 5 bases and J by 15 bases, with 28 bases between the two germline ends. CDR3 length equals 16 residues. The CDR3, as DNA: TGTGCCAGCAGTCGAACAGGGAAGGGATCAATGAAAAAGGTGTTTTTT. Its translation is CASSRTGKGSMKKVFF.

This clonotype showed up many times. The rearrangement joins TRBV7-2 to TRBJ1-2; perhaps TRBD1 as D (6 bases). CDR3 length: 14 amino acids. V was trimmed by 1 base and J by 6 bases, leaving 12 bases between them. Germline CDR1 is SGHTA and CDR2 is FQGNSA. The CDR3 is CASSLGGGADGYTF. The CDR3 DNA sequence: TGTGCCAGCAGCTTAGGGGGGGGGGCCGATGGCTACACCTTC.

This clonotype has at least ten counts. The chain has TRBV12-3 or TRBV12-4 and TRBJ2-3; TRBD1 might be the D (6 bases). This CDR3 has 15 residues. V was clipped by 6 bases and J by 1 base, with 14 bases between them. The CDR3 bases are TGTGCCAGCAGCGCAGGGGCCTTCGGCACAGATACGCAGTATTTT. Its translation is CASSAGAFGTDTQYF.

About this clonotype: A far larger clone lies a single base away; this is likely a read error. The chain couples TRBV12-3 or TRBV12-4 to TRBJ2-1; perhaps D is TRBD1 or TRBD2 (6 bases each). The CDR3 consists of 15 residues. V was trimmed by 7 bases and J by 10 bases, leaving 23 bases between them. As DNA, the CDR3 is TGTGCCAGCACCTCCCCGGGGGCAGGTGATCACGAGCAGTTCTTC. It translates to CASTSPGAGDHEQFF.

This clonotype showed up many times. The chain has TRBV15 and TRBJ2-1; TRBD2 agrees at 8 bases. The CDR3 covers 13 residues. The germline gives CDR1 LNHNV, CDR2 YYDKDF (reference sequence). V dropped 4 bases and J dropped 7; count of bases not matched to a gene: 3. CDR3 in DNA: TGTGCCACCAGCACGGAGCGGGGGAATGAGCAGTTCTTC. This sequence encodes CATSTERGNEQFF.

CDR3 nucleotides: TGTGCCAGCAGTGAATCGGCGGGGGGGGCAGATACGCAGTATTTT. As protein: CASSESAGGADTQYF. The genes are TRBV6-1 and TRBJ2-3, with 9 nucleotides matching TRBD2. Trimming removed 2 bases from V and 4 bases from J; junction bases left unmatched: 4. The length of the CDR3 is 15 residues. The germline V gene has CDR1 MNHNS and CDR2 SASEGT.

The table lists this clonotype with many counts. The junction does not match germline at one end; this may be a read error. The chain links TRBV11-2 to TRBJ1-2, with D possibly being TRBD1 (6 bases). Germline V gene sequence: CDR1 SGHAT, CDR2 FQNNGV. CDR3 size: 16 residues. The CDR3 here is CASSSNRDTPAYGYAF. CDR3 in DNA: TGTGCCAGCAGCTCCAACCGGGACACCCCCGCCTATGGCTACGCCTTC.

The chain carries TRBV29-1 and TRBJ1-4, with D possibly matching TRBD1 (5 bases). V lost 4 bases and J 6 bases, leaving 12 bases between the germline ends. Germline CDR1 SQVTM, CDR2 ANQGSEA. CDR3 length equals 13 residues. The CDR3 nucleotides are TGCAGCGTTGCGAAGGCGGGGGATGAAAAACTGTTTTTT. This codes for CSVAKAGDEKLFF.

The table lists this clonotype with a few counts. The CDR3 DNA sequence: TGTGCCAGCAGTTTATCCGGAGTTCGGTTCTTC. Translating it yields CASSLSGVRFF. The chain recombines TRBV27 with TRBJ2-1; D uncertain. The CDR3 loop spans 11 amino acids. Germline CDR1 MNHEY, CDR2 SMNVEV (reference sequence). V lost 0 bases, J lost 15 bases, and 9 bases lay in between.

This clonotype was found many times. The chain carries TRBV12-3 or TRBV12-4 and TRBJ1-1; no firm D call. Trimming removed 2 bases from V and 1 base from J, with 8 bases in between. This CDR3 has 14 amino acids. The CDR3 nucleotides are TGTGCCAGCAGTTTAATAACATCGAACACTGAAGCTTTCTTT. Translated, it gives CASSLITSNTEAFF.

The chain links TRBV6-2 or TRBV6-3 to TRBJ1-2; D unclear. Germline-derived CDR1 and CDR2 are MNHEY and SVGEGT. The CDR3 is 15 amino acids. The ends were cut back, 0 bases at V and 6 bases at J, with 14 bases in the middle. This chain's CDR3 is CASSYSLSTANGYTF. The CDR3 coding sequence is TGTGCCAGCAGTTACTCGCTTTCGACCGCCAATGGCTACACCTTC.

This clonotype was observed many times. The rearrangement links TRBV5-4 to TRBJ1-2; 7 positions match TRBD1. The germline V gene encodes CDR1 SGHNT and CDR2 YYREEE (reference sequence). The CDR3 length is 15 residues. V shed 2 bases, J shed 4 bases, and the junction held 8 bases outside the gene matches. The CDR3 DNA is TGTGCCAGCAGCTTATACCGGACAGGCGGCTATGGCTACACCTTC. Translating it yields CASSLYRTGGYGYTF.

In the case of this clonotype: It differs at one base from a far larger clone, so likely a read error. The chain employs TRBV5-1 and TRBJ1-1; D is unresolved. This CDR3 contains 13 residues. Germline CDR1 reads SGHRS; CDR2 reads YFSETQ. In DNA, the CDR3 is TGTGCCAGCAGCTATGGGGTGAACACTGAAGCTCTCTTT. Its translation is CASSYGVNTEALF.

At least ten counts were recorded for this clonotype. CDR3 region: CASRPRVGPGTEAFF. The CDR3 DNA reads as TGCGCCAGCAGGCCCAGGGTCGGCCCCGGCACTGAAGCTTTCTTT. The J gene is TRBJ1-1, the V gene TRBV10-1, with D possibly matching TRBD1 (5 bases). The germline gives CDR1 WNHNN, CDR2 SYGVQD (reference sequence). Trimming stripped 6 bases from V and 4 bases from J, with 18 bases between. The CDR3 length is 15 residues.

This clonotype was counted many times. This sequence joins TRBV15 and TRBJ1-1; D unresolved. The CDR3 totals 15 residues. Trimming shortened V by 1 base and J by 0 bases, and 9 bases separated the two germline ends. Germline assignment: CDR1 LNHNV and CDR2 YYDKDF (reference sequence). CDR3 amino acids: CATSRVSWMNTEAFF. DNA of the CDR3: TGTGCCACCAGCAGAGTAAGCTGGATGAACACTGAAGCTTTCTTT.

This clonotype appeared a few times. The chain's CDR3 is CASNYRGQNTEAFF. The CDR3 DNA is TGTGCCAGCAACTACAGGGGGCAGAACACTGAAGCTTTCTTT. The V gene is TRBV6-1, the J gene TRBJ1-1; 9 bases are shared with TRBD1. The CDR3 sequence is 14 residues long. After removal of 7 bases from V and 1 base from J, the junction contained 4 bases not matched to a gene. Germline CDR1 is MNHNS and CDR2 is SASEGT.

The J gene is TRBJ2-7, the V gene TRBV7-6; 10 nucleotides agree with TRBD2. The CDR3 contains 14 residues. Trimming removed 1 base from V and 7 bases from J; junction bases left unmatched: 4. Germline CDR1 SGHVS, CDR2 FNYEAQ. The CDR3 loop is CASSLGAGGREQYF. The CDR3 DNA reads as TGTGCCAGCAGCTTAGGAGCGGGGGGGCGGGAGCAGTACTTC.

This clonotype was seen ten or more times. This sequence joins TRBV20-1 and TRBJ2-5, with D possibly matching TRBD2 (6 bases). CDR1 is DFQATT, CDR2 SNEGSKA, per germline (reference sequence). This CDR3 is built from 12 residues. Trimming pared 5 bases from V and 4 bases from J, leaving 11 bases between. In DNA form, the CDR3 reads TGCAGTGCTGTGGGGGGAGTAGAGACCCAGTACTTC. Translating it yields CSAVGGVETQYF.

This clonotype was counted ten times or more. This chain joins TRBV20-1 and TRBJ1-2; 7 nucleotides align to TRBD1. The CDR3 has 15 residues. V dropped 0 bases and J dropped 4; count of bases not matched to a gene: 8. Germline loops: CDR1 DFQATT, CDR2 SNEGSKA (reference sequence). The CDR3 DNA is TGCAGTGCTAGAGATGAGGAGGGGGCTAGCTATGGCTACACCTTC. Protein: CSARDEEGASYGYTF.

This clonotype was observed at least ten times. V is TRBV27 and J is TRBJ1-4; D is unclear. Germline values: CDR1 MNHEY, CDR2 SMNVEV (reference sequence). The CDR3 contains 20 residues. The germline V and J ends were trimmed by 5 bases and 0 bases, with 25 bases remaining between them. The DNA for the CDR3 is TGTGCCAGCAGTCCCGACGGGGAGCGGAGCGAGATTGCAACTAATGAAAAACTGTTTTTT. It encodes CASSPDGERSEIATNEKLFF. Full variable domain (rest looked up from reference TRBV27 and TRBJ1-4): EAQVTQNPRYLITVTGKKLTVTCSQNMNHEYMSWYRQDPGLGLRQIYYSMNVEVTDKGDVPEGYKVSRKEKRNFPLILESPSPNQTSLYFCASSPDGERSEIATNEKLFFGSGTQLSVL.

There are many counts of this clonotype. This chain links TRBV12-3 or TRBV12-4 with TRBJ2-3; D is undetermined. CDR3 length equals 15 residues. Trimming cost V 6 bases and J 0 bases, with 13 bases left between them. This chain's CDR3 is CASSPDGRSTDTQYF. CDR3 bases: TGTGCCAGCAGCCCCGATGGACGAAGCACAGATACGCAGTATTTT.